Listed below are T cell receptor beta chains from one sample, sequenced in a study of beta chain features in type 1 diabetes. Here immunoSEQ multiplex PCR was the method, and the copy in TCRdb shows in-frame clones only, minus some. Seen here are fewer than 250,000 clones, roughly an eighth observed once, and the top ten hold more than 0.02%. Source material: naive CD4+ T cells from blood. These receptors all come from a woman in her forties in good health. Both conserved end residues are part of each CDR3. Each record gives: J gene, D gene, V gene, clone size, CDR3 protein, CDR3 DNA. A D gene is named only where the DNA matches it firmly. Clone size is given for some rows only: seen once, a few or many times, or a class if the clone is expanded.

>TRBJ1-2|TRBD1|TRBV19|.
CASSLGQADGYTF
TGTGCCAGTAGTTTGGGACAGGCGGATGGCTACACCTTC
>TRBJ1-2|TRBD1|TRBV2|.
CASRRTGTLFYGYTF
TGTGCCAGCAGAAGGACAGGGACGTTATTCTATGGCTACACCTTC
>TRBJ2-7|.|TRBV19|few
CASKGSGGRYEQYF
TGTGCCTCAAAGGGGTCCGGGGGACGGTACGAGCAGTACTTC
>TRBJ1-6|.|TRBV19|few
CASSTRRDYNSPLHF
TGTGCCAGTAGTACCCGACGGGATTATAATTCACCCCTCCACTTT
>TRBJ1-6|.|TRBV5-6|.
CASSLVAGNSPLHF
TGTGCCAGCAGCTTGGTGGCAGGGAATTCACCCCTCCACTTT
>TRBJ2-4|TRBD1|TRBV9|.
CASSDPDRALAKNIQYF
TGTGCCAGCAGCGACCCAGACAGGGCCCTAGCCAAAAACATTCAGTACTTC
>TRBJ2-7|TRBD1|TRBV18|few
CASSPGTGYEQYF
TGTGCCAGCTCGCCCGGGACAGGGTACGAGCAGTACTTC
>TRBJ2-5|.|TRBV5-4|few
CASSPTGAQETQYF
TGTGCCAGCAGCCCGACGGGTGCTCAAGAGACCCAGTACTTC
>TRBJ2-4|TRBD1|TRBV5-8|few
CASSFGGQGQNIQYF
TGTGCCAGCAGCTTCGGGGGACAGGGACAAAACATTCAGTACTTC
>TRBJ1-3|.|TRBV11-2|few
CASTPAENTIYF
TGTGCCAGTACACCGGCGGAAAACACCATATATTTT
>TRBJ2-7|.|TRBV19|few
CASSRDRLTFEQYF
TGTGCCAGTAGCCGAGACAGGTTAACCTTCGAGCAGTACTTC
>TRBJ2-2|.|TRBV6-5|.
CATLFGVNTGELFF
TGTGCCACCCTGTTCGGGGTTAACACCGGGGAGCTGTTTTTT
>TRBJ2-3|TRBD2|TRBV29-1|many
CSVDSGGLDTQYF
TGCAGCGTTGATTCGGGGGGGCTGGATACGCAGTATTTT
>TRBJ1-2|TRBD1|TRBV5-1|few
CASSDPGTADYGYTF
TGCGCCAGCAGCGATCCCGGGACAGCTGACTATGGCTACACCTTC
>TRBJ1-1|TRBD1|TRBV27|.
CASSQQGSTEAFF
TGTGCCAGCAGTCAACAGGGGTCCACTGAAGCTTTCTTT
>TRBJ2-7|TRBD1|TRBV7-9|few
CASSLARNLGQGASREQYF
TGTGCCAGCAGCTTAGCCAGGAACCTGGGACAGGGGGCATCTCGGGAGCAGTACTTC
>TRBJ1-2|TRBD1|TRBV5-1|.
CASSLQGDAYTF
TGCGCCAGCAGCTTACAGGGGGATGCCTACACCTTC
>TRBJ2-3|TRBD2|TRBV5-1|few
CASSLEGLVRPDTQYF
TGCGCCAGCAGCTTGGAGGGACTAGTTCGCCCAGATACGCAGTATTTT
>TRBJ2-5|.|TRBV11-2|few
CASSSFQETQYF
TGTGCCAGCAGCTCCTTCCAAGAGACCCAGTACTTC
>TRBJ2-7|.|TRBV5-1|few
CASSLVGLSAYEQYF
TGCGCCAGCAGCTTGGTTGGCCTAAGCGCCTACGAGCAGTACTTC
>TRBJ1-6|.|TRBV5-5|few
CASSPGLNQGSPLHF
TGTGCCAGCAGCCCCGGCTTGAATCAGGGATCACCCCTCCACTTT
>TRBJ2-7|TRBD1|TRBV5-6|.
CASELPGQGKYEQYF
TGTGCCAGCGAACTACCGGGACAGGGGAAATACGAGCAGTACTTC
>TRBJ2-5|.|TRBV29-1|many
CSVGGSKTQYF
TGCAGCGTTGGAGGGAGCAAGACCCAGTACTTC
>TRBJ2-3|TRBD2|TRBV9|.
CASSVRLGGTSGSTDTQYF
TGTGCCAGCAGCGTGAGGCTGGGGGGGACTAGCGGCAGCACAGATACGCAGTATTTT
>TRBJ1-5|.|TRBV6-6|.
CASTHGGSGQPQHF
TGTGCCAGCACCCACGGGGGATCGGGTCAGCCCCAGCATTTT
>TRBJ2-5|.|TRBV18|few
CASSRSGSQETQYF
TGTGCCAGCTCACGGTCGGGATCGCAAGAGACCCAGTACTTC
>TRBJ2-5|TRBD2|TRBV19|.
CASSHETQSGGRGETQYF
TGTGCCAGTAGCCACGAAACCCAGAGCGGGGGCCGAGGGGAGACCCAGTACTTC
>TRBJ2-5|.|TRBV10-1|.
CASSESAAQETQYF
TGCGCCAGCAGTGAGTCGGCAGCGCAAGAGACCCAGTACTTC